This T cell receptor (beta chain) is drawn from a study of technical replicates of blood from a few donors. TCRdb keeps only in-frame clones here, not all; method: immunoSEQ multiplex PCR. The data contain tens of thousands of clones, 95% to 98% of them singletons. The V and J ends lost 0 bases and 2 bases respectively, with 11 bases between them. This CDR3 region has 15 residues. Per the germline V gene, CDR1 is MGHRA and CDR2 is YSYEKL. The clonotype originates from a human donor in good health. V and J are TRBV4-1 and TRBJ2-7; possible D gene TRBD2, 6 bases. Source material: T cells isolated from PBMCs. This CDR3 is CASSQEGGAPYEQYF. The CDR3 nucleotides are TGCGCCAGCAGCCAAGAAGGCGGGGCCCCCTACGAGCAGTACTTC.